This T cell receptor beta chain was identified during a study of blood T cell repertoires in COVID-19. Study summary: Acute and convalescent COVID-19 specimens originated in the United States, Italy and Spain. Sample material is recorded as cDNA or gDNA derived from T cells, B-cell-depleted T cells, or PBMCs.

Per the study methods: Reference gene primer amplification gave nucleated cell count estimates. Sequenced by immunoSEQ multiplex PCR; TCRdb stores in-frame clones only, minus some. That table gives V, J and clone size, and the DNA gave D and trimming. The sample holds some 110,000 clones, roughly 80% seen once. This CDR3 comprises 13 residues. Germline V gene sequence: CDR1 GTSNPN, CDR2 SVGIG (reference sequence). The V end lost 4 bases, the J end lost 7 bases, and 11 bases lay between the germline ends. The TCR was taken from a man between 70 and 80 years old with acute or convalescent COVID-19. The sequenced sample consisted of peripheral blood. The chain carries TRBV30 and TRBJ1-6; weak D call: TRBD1 (6 bases). The chain's CDR3 is CAWTRQENSPLHF. Here the CDR3 DNA reads TGTGCCTGGACGAGACAGGAAAATTCACCCCTCCACTTT.